In its sample, the clone carrying this TCR beta chain was seen many times. These data belong to a study of T cells after yellow fever vaccination. The CDR3 sequence is 13 residues long. Trimming left V 7 bases short and J 1 base short, with 11 bases between. Per germline, CDR1 MNHEY and CDR2 SVGAGI. Via MiXCR, TCRdb re-called the 5' RACE reads, giving one row per CDR3 protein. The top ten hold about 2.7% of the sample, which has approximately 110,000 distinct CDR3 sequences, 7.4% seen once. The receptor comes from a man younger than 35 who received the YFV17D yellow fever vaccine. The sample was CD4+ T cells sorted from PBMCs, taken 10 to 11 days after the first yellow fever vaccination. V and J are TRBV6-5 and TRBJ2-7; D is unclear. CDR3 in DNA: TGTGCCAGCACGAGATCTTGGTCCTACGAGCAGTACTTC. Translated, it gives CASTRSWSYEQYF.